The 11 T cell receptor beta chains below come from one sample, sequenced in a study of glioma-infiltrating T cells. The iRepertoire nested amplicon-rescue multiplex PCR amplified TCR alpha and beta CDR3s from RNA. TCRdb recomputed calls from the multiplex PCR reads with MiXCR, one row per CDR3 protein. The table lists more than 300,000 distinct CDR3 sequences, about two fifths of them singletons, with around 12% in the top ten. Sequencing input: glioma tissue, nonneoplastic brain tissue, or PBMCs (not recorded which). These receptors were collected from a human donor with low-grade glioma or glioblastoma, undergoing nonglioma brain surgery, or in good health (not recorded which).

Note on this clonotype: A much larger clone differs from this one at a single base, so this may be a read error. The rearrangement joins TRBV20-1 to TRBJ1-1; no clear D gene. The germline CDR1 and CDR2 sequences are DFQATT and SNEGSKA (reference sequence). Trimming cost V 1 base and J 1 base, with 7 bases left between them. The CDR3 extends over 13 amino acids. The CDR3 here is CSARAVENTEAFF. The CDR3 DNA is TGCAGTGCTAGAGCTGTGGAGAACACTGAAGCTTTCTTT.

The V gene is TRBV6-1, the J gene TRBJ2-7, with D unclear. CDR1 and CDR2 (germline): MNHNS, SASEGT. The CDR3 has 15 amino acids. Trimming removed 10 bases from V and 3 bases from J, with 22 bases in between. As DNA, the CDR3 is TGTGCCATCACTGAACATGGATCACGATACTACGAGCAGTACTTC. It is translated as CAITEHGSRYYEQYF.

This clonotype was detected only a few times. V gene TRBV4-3 combines with J gene TRBJ2-7; 7 bases line up with TRBD1. Germline values: CDR1 LGHNA, CDR2 YSLEER. The CDR3 spans 14 residues. The J segment lost 0 bases and the V segment lost 1 base, leaving 0 bases of the junction unmatched. The CDR3 bases are TGCGCCAGCAGCCAAGGGGACAGCTCCTACGAGCAGTACTTC. Encoded protein: CASSQGDSSYEQYF.

V and J are TRBV4-3 and TRBJ2-5; D is perhaps TRBD1 or TRBD2 (5 bases each). V dropped 1 base and J dropped 3 bases, with 12 bases sitting between them. This CDR3 spans 15 amino acids. Looked up from germline, CDR1 is LGHNA and CDR2 is YSLEER. The DNA of the CDR3 is TGCGCCAGCAGCCAAGGGGACCTAAGGAAAGAGACCCAGTACTTC. Translating it yields CASSQGDLRKETQYF.

Worth noting for this clonotype: Compared with germline, one end of the junction differs, possibly owing to a read error. This rearrangement joins TRBV6-1 to TRBJ2-1; 7 nucleotides align to TRBD2. This CDR3 has 15 residues. The germline V gene encodes CDR1 MNHNS and CDR2 SASEGT. The CDR3 nucleotides read TGTGCCAGCAGTTATAGCGGGCCCTCCTACGATGAGCAGTTCTTC. Protein product: CASSYSGPSYDEQFF.

This clonotype has only a few counts. This chain uses TRBV7-8 with TRBJ1-4, with 8 bases aligning to TRBD1. This CDR3 has 14 residues. Per the germline V gene, CDR1 is SGHVS and CDR2 is FQNEAQ. J gave up 7 bases and V 4 bases, and 5 bases lay outside the gene matches. This chain's CDR3 is CASSSTGDLEKLFF. CDR3 bases: TGTGCCAGCAGCTCGACAGGGGACCTTGAAAAACTGTTTTTT.

The rearrangement joins TRBV4-1 to TRBJ2-1; 13 bases map to TRBD2. The CDR3 extends over 19 amino acids. CDR1 and CDR2 from the germline V gene are MGHRA and YSYEKL. The J segment lost 1 base and the V segment lost 0 bases, leaving 6 bases of the junction unmatched. The CDR3 nucleotides are TGCGCCAGCAGCCAAGAGTGGACTAGCGGGAGTCCTTCCTACAATGAGCAGTTCTTC. Translating it yields CASSQEWTSGSPSYNEQFF.

This clonotype came up once. With a much larger clone just one base away, this may be a read error. The rearrangement joins TRBV6-2 or TRBV6-3 to TRBJ2-3, with TRBD2 matching over 11 bases. The junction had 16 bases not matched to a gene; V was cut back by 4 bases and J by 4 bases. Germline V gene data show CDR1 as MNHEY and CDR2 as SVGEGT. There are 19 residues in the CDR3. CDR3 residues: CASSLAILAGDTASDTQYF. In DNA, the CDR3 is TGTGCCAGCAGTTTGGCGATACTAGCGGGAGATACTGCCTCAGATACGCAGTATTTT.

The chain links TRBV4-1 to TRBJ2-3, with TRBD2 as a possible D gene (7 bases). CDR1 and CDR2 (germline): MGHRA, YSYEKL. Trimming left V 4 bases short and J 4 bases short, with 18 bases between. CDR3 length equals 16 residues. The CDR3 sequence: CASSRLRGGDADTQYF. CDR3 DNA: TGCGCCAGCAGCCGCCTCAGAGGGGGGGACGCAGATACGCAGTATTTT.

This clonotype was seen at least ten times. The rearrangement joins TRBV6-5 to TRBJ2-5; D not certain. The V and J ends lost 0 bases and 6 bases respectively, with 14 bases between them. CDR1 MNHEY and CDR2 SVGAGI come from the germline V gene. This CDR3 is 15 amino acids long. Here the CDR3 DNA reads TGTGCCAGCAGTTACTCGGCGAGATGGCCACAGACCCAGTACTTC. It translates to CASSYSARWPQTQYF.

The chain has TRBV28 and TRBJ1-2; D remains ambiguous. Germline assignment: CDR1 MDHEN and CDR2 SYDVKM. V was pared by 2 bases and J by 4 bases, with 8 bases between. The CDR3 spans 13 residues. This CDR3 is CASSLANPYGYTF. The CDR3, as DNA: TGTGCCAGCAGTTTAGCAAACCCCTATGGCTACACCTTC.